One and the same sample provided the 6 T cell receptor beta chains below, sequenced in a study of vaccination and CD4 T cells after COVID-19. Described treatment: approximately 9-day PBMC culture with coronavirus spike peptide pools or control peptides (ViraFEST assay). Cultured CD4+ T cell DNA underwent sequencing with the Oncomine TCR Beta short-read assay. TCRdb re-called the PCR reads through MiXCR, storing one row per CDR3 protein. The sample consists of about 5,500 distinct CDR3 sequences, more than 35% of them appearing once. For these TCRs, the target antigens are not known. Sequencing was done on a sample of CD4+ T cells from blood, cultured in vitro. The receptor set was obtained from a human donor who had recovered from COVID-19.

The V and J genes are TRBV11-3 and TRBJ2-3; tentatively, D is TRBD2 (5 bases). The CDR3 consists of 14 residues. V lost 1 base, J lost 2 bases, and 7 bases lay in between. Germline values: CDR1 SGHNT, CDR2 YENEEA. The DNA for the CDR3 is TGTGCCAGCAGCTTAGCGGGGTACACAGATACGCAGTATTTT. Residues: CASSLAGYTDTQYF.

The gene calls are TRBV6-2 or TRBV6-3 and TRBJ1-2; 7 bases map to TRBD1. CDR1 is MNHEY, CDR2 SVGEGT, per germline. After removal of 2 bases from V and 5 bases from J, the junction contained 5 bases not matched to a gene. The CDR3 is made up of 14 amino acids. In DNA, the CDR3 is TGTGCCAGCAGTTACGTGGGACAGTTATATGGCTACACCTTC. As protein: CASSYVGQLYGYTF.

This clonotype appeared once. The chain links TRBV7-9 to TRBJ2-7; 13 positions agree with TRBD2. V trimming: 1 base; J trimming: 0 bases; junction bases outside the gene matches: 9. CDR1 SEHNR and CDR2 FQNEAQ come from the germline V gene (reference sequence). The CDR3 spans 19 residues. The CDR3 region is CASSLERTSGGRSSYEQYF. Written as DNA, the CDR3 is TGTGCCAGCAGCTTAGAGCGGACTAGCGGGGGCCGAAGCTCCTACGAGCAGTACTTC.

The gene calls are TRBV20-1 and TRBJ1-6, with D uncertain. CDR3 length: 14 amino acids. V was trimmed by 3 bases and J by 8 bases, leaving 14 bases between them. Germline CDR1 and CDR2: DFQATT and SNEGSKA (reference sequence). Here the CDR3 DNA reads TGCAGTGCTAGTAGGGCGTCCAGATATTCACCCCTCCACTTT. It is translated as CSASRASRYSPLHF.

Here the CDR3 DNA reads TGTGCCAGCAGTTATTCGGGGGGACAGGCTTATAATTCACCCCTCCACTTT. It codes for CASSYSGGQAYNSPLHF. V usage is TRBV6-5 and J usage is TRBJ1-6, with TRBD1 identical over 8 bases. CDR3 length: 17 residues. With 3 bases clipped from V and 4 bases from J, the junction kept 8 bases outside the gene matches. Germline V gives CDR1 MNHEY, CDR2 SVGAGI.

The chain joins TRBV2 to TRBJ1-1; 8 positions agree with TRBD1. This CDR3 is built from 12 residues. V was pared by 8 bases and J by 5 bases, with 4 bases of the junction left unmatched. Per the germline V gene, CDR1 is SNHLY and CDR2 is FYNNEI. CDR3 residues: CASGTGDTEAFF. CDR3 bases: TGTGCCAGCGGGACAGGAGATACTGAAGCTTTCTTT. Full variable domain (remainder filled in from reference TRBV2 and TRBJ1-1): EPEVTQTPSHQVTQMGQEVILRCVPISNHLYFYWYRQILGQKVEFLVSFYNNEISEKSEIFDDQFSVERPDGSNFTLKIRSTKLEDSAMYFCASGTGDTEAFFGQGTRLTVV.